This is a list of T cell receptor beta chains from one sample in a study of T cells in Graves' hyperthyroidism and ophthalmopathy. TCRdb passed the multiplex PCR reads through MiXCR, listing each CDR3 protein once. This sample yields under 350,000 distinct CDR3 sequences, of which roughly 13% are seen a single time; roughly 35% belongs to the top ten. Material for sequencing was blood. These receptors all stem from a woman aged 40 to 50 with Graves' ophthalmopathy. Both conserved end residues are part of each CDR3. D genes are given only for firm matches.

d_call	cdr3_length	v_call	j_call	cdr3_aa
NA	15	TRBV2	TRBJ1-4	CASSAGWGSNEKLFF
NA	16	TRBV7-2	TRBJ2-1	CASSPYSGTLRNEQFF
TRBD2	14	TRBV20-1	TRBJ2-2	CSAPLGRDTGELFF
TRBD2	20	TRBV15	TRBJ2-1	CATSTLRGIASGRSYNEQFF
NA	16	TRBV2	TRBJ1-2	CASSEGAPRYAIGYTF
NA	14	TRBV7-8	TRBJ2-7	CASSLVSSSYEQYF
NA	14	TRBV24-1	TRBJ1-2	CATSDFKVNYGYTF
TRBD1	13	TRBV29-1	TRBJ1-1	CSTWTGGASEAFF
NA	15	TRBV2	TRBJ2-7	CASSVGPGVSYEQYF
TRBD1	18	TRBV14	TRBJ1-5	CASSQECSLGQFNQPQHF
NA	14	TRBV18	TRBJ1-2	CASSPPAQPYGYTF
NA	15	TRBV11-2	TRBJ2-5	CASSEEAGIYETQYF
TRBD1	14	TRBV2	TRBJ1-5	CASMRDRNNQPQHF
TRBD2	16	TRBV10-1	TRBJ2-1	CASSESRTSGGNEQFF
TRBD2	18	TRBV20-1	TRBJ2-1	CSATPGLAGGPSYNEQFF
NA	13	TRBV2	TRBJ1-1	CASTLSSHTEAFF
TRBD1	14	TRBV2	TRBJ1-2	CASSDNRGTYGYTF
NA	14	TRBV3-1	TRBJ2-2	CASSQVTGTGELFF
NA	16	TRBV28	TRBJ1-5	CATNPTNIDGGQPQHF
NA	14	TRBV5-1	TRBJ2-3	CASSPAGRTDTQYF
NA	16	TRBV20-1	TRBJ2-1	CSARGGGGAPGWEQFF
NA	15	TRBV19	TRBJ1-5	CASRWGEGSNQPQHF